The next 30 T cell receptor beta chains were all read from a single sample in a study of shared clonotypes between healthy human individuals. Some clones are missing from TCRdb's copy, which holds only in-frame ones; the method was immunoSEQ multiplex PCR. The sample consists of 1.5 million to 2.5 million clones, just under 95% of them appearing once. It was CD45RO-negative cells, positively selected for CCR7, that made up naive CD8 cells, with terminally differentiated effector memory CD45RA+ cells excluded. The sequencing sample was made of naive CD8+ T cells sorted from blood. Receptors originate from a man aged 18 to 35 in good health.

The chain combines TRBV10-1 with TRBJ1-1, with 7 bases fitting TRBD1. The CDR3 covers 14 residues. From germline, CDR1 is WNHNN and CDR2 SYGVQD (reference sequence). Unmatched junction bases numbered 9, after V lost 7 bases and J lost 4 bases. The CDR3 bases are TGCGCCAGCAAATCCGACAGGGATCGCACTGAAGCTTTCTTT. Protein product: CASKSDRDRTEAFF.

This chain uses TRBV28 with TRBJ2-1; no clear D gene. V was trimmed by 3 bases and J by 8 bases, leaving 8 bases between them. Looked up from germline, CDR1 is MDHEN and CDR2 is SYDVKM. This CDR3 spans 12 amino acids. The CDR3, as DNA: TGTGCCAGCAGTTTCCCCTGGGATGAGCAGTTCTTC. It encodes CASSFPWDEQFF.

The rearrangement links TRBV2 to TRBJ2-2, with a tentative D call TRBD1 (5 bases). The V end was cut by 8 bases, the J end by 0 bases, with 16 bases between. Germline-derived CDR1 and CDR2 are SNHLY and FYNNEI. The CDR3 sequence is 16 residues long. The CDR3 is CASLNRRVANTGELFF. CDR3 nucleotides: TGTGCCAGCCTTAACCGCAGGGTCGCGAACACCGGGGAGCTGTTTTTT.

This chain links TRBV30 with TRBJ1-1; possibly TRBD1 for D (5 bases). Germline loops: CDR1 GTSNPN, CDR2 SVGIG (reference sequence). The CDR3 is 13 residues long. The V end lost 5 bases, the J end lost 4 bases, and 14 bases lay between the germline ends. The CDR3 loop is CAWEDKRGTEAFF. The CDR3 bases are TGTGCCTGGGAGGATAAAAGGGGCACTGAAGCTTTCTTT. The full variable domain, completed using reference TRBV30 and TRBJ1-1, is SQTIHQWPATLVQPVGSPLSLECTVEGTSNPNLYWYRQAAGRGLQLLFYSVGIGQISSEVPQNLSASRPQDRQFILSSKKLLLSDSGFYLCAWEDKRGTEAFFGQGTRLTVV.

Note on this clone: This specimen includes other DNA sequences encoding the same CDR3. The chain recombines TRBV7-2 with TRBJ2-7; D remains unclear. The CDR3 runs 13 residues. Germline CDR1 is SGHTA and CDR2 is FQGNSA. Trimming removed 6 bases from V and 2 bases from J, with 11 bases in between. CDR3 DNA sequence: TGTGCCAGCAGTCTCCGGGCCCCCTACGAGCAGTACTTC. Amino acid sequence: CASSLRAPYEQYF.

The gene calls are TRBV11-2 and TRBJ2-7; 7 bases are a match to TRBD2. Germline CDR1 SGHAT, CDR2 FQNNGV. The CDR3 extends over 14 amino acids. J gave up 5 bases and V 1 base, and 5 bases lay outside the gene matches. This chain's CDR3 is CASSLAGREDEQYF. CDR3 bases: TGTGCCAGCAGCTTAGCGGGTCGGGAGGACGAGCAGTACTTC. Variable domain in full (rest from reference TRBV11-2 and TRBJ2-7): EAGVAQSPRYKIIEKRQSVAFWCNPISGHATLYWYQQILGQGPKLLIQFQNNGVVDDSQLPKDRFSAERLKGVDSTLKIQPAKLEDSAVYLCASSLAGREDEQYFGPGTRLTVT.

The genes are TRBV7-9 and TRBJ2-1; 8 bases match TRBD2. The trim removed 1 base at V and 1 base at J, leaving 3 bases unmatched. The CDR3 length is 16 residues. Germline V gives CDR1 SEHNR, CDR2 FQNEAQ (reference sequence). The CDR3 coding sequence is TGTGCCAGCAGCTTAGGAGGCGGGAGGTCCTACAATGAGCAGTTCTTC. The encoded protein is CASSLGGGRSYNEQFF.

The rearrangement joins TRBV5-1 to TRBJ2-1; tentative D call: TRBD2 (6 bases). The germline CDR1 and CDR2 sequences are SGHRS and YFSETQ. V was trimmed by 2 bases and J by 5 bases, leaving 17 bases between them. The CDR3 is 16 residues long. Here the CDR3 DNA reads TGCGCCAGCAGCTTCCATACGGGAGAAGGGCACAATGAGCAGTTCTTC. The encoded protein is CASSFHTGEGHNEQFF. The full variable domain, in which reference TRBV5-1 and TRBJ2-1 provide the parts outside the CDR3, is KAGVTQTPRYLIKTRGQQVTLSCSPISGHRSVSWYQQTPGQGLQFLFEYFSETQRNKGNFPGRFSGRQFSNSRSEMNVSTLELGDSALYLCASSFHTGEGHNEQFFGPGTRLTVL.

The chain recombines TRBV10-1 with TRBJ1-6, with D possibly TRBD1 on 6 matching bases. The CDR3 loop spans 19 amino acids. The germline V gene encodes CDR1 WNHNN and CDR2 SYGVQD (reference sequence). Trimming removed 8 bases at V and 0 bases at J, with 23 bases between. CDR3 in amino acids: CASGFQYRVRASYNSPLHF. CDR3 nucleotide sequence: TGCGCCAGCGGCTTCCAGTACAGGGTTCGAGCCTCCTATAATTCACCCCTCCACTTT.

The V gene is TRBV19, the J gene TRBJ1-5; a weak D match, TRBD1 (5 bases). Per the germline V gene, CDR1 is LNHDA and CDR2 is SQIVND (reference sequence). Between the trimmed V and J ends, which lost 4 bases and 0 bases, there was a span of 13 bases. The CDR3 spans 16 residues. The CDR3: CASSRGEQYSNQPQHF. Written as DNA, the CDR3 is TGTGCCAGTAGTAGAGGGGAGCAATATAGCAATCAGCCCCAGCATTTT.

This chain connects TRBV7-6 to TRBJ1-5; D is ambiguous. This CDR3 has 18 amino acids. Trimming removed 2 bases from V and 1 base from J, with 18 bases in between. Germline V gives CDR1 SGHVS, CDR2 FNYEAQ. DNA for the CDR3: TGTGCCAGCAGCTTACAAGCTCTCGGGGAAGGGAGCAATCAGCCCCAGCATTTT. The encoded protein is CASSLQALGEGSNQPQHF.

The V gene is TRBV5-5, the J gene TRBJ1-1, with D uncertain. The length of the CDR3 is 11 residues. Germline CDR1 is SGHKS and CDR2 is YYEKEE (reference sequence). Trimming shortened V by 4 bases and J by 1 base, and 2 bases separated the two germline ends. The CDR3 DNA reads as TGTGCCAGCAGCCAGAACACTGAAGCTTTCTTT. Translated, it gives CASSQNTEAFF.

This sequence joins TRBV27 and TRBJ2-1, with TRBD2 matching 14 bases. Per the germline V gene, CDR1 is MNHEY and CDR2 is SMNVEV (reference sequence). The CDR3 covers 18 residues. V trimming: 4 bases; J trimming: 0 bases; junction bases outside the gene matches: 5. The CDR3 region has the DNA TGTGCCAGCAGTTGGACTAGCGGGGGGCCCCCCTCCTACAATGAGCAGTTCTTC. Encoded protein: CASSWTSGGPPSYNEQFF.

The genes are TRBV14 and TRBJ2-5; tentative D call: TRBD2 (5 bases). The germline CDR1 and CDR2 sequences are SGHDN and FVKESK. The V end lost 3 bases, the J end lost 2 bases, and 7 bases lay between the germline ends. This CDR3 has 13 amino acids. CDR3 in DNA: TGTGCCAGCAGCCACGGAGGTCAAGAGACCCAGTACTTC. Its protein is CASSHGGQETQYF. The variable domain in full, with the rest retrieved from reference TRBV14 and TRBJ2-5, is EAGVTQFPSHSVIEKGQTVTLRCDPISGHDNLYWYRRVMGKEIKFLLHFVKESKQDESGMPNNRFLAERTGGTYSTLKVQPAELEDSGVYFCASSHGGQETQYFGPGTRLLVL.

J is TRBJ2-1 and V is TRBV18, with a weak D call TRBD2 (5 bases). The CDR3 length is 16 residues. The germline V gene encodes CDR1 KGHSH and CDR2 LQKENI. Trimming removed 3 bases from V and 0 bases from J, with 12 bases in between. The CDR3 is CASSPQDLVSYNEQFF. CDR3 sequence (DNA): TGTGCCAGCTCACCCCAGGACTTGGTCTCCTACAATGAGCAGTTCTTC.

The chain recombines TRBV6-5 with TRBJ2-1; D perhaps matches TRBD2 (6 bases). CDR3 length equals 14 residues. Germline V CDR1 and CDR2: MNHEY, SVGAGI. The V gene lost 7 bases and the J gene lost 7 bases, with 17 bases spanning the gap. As DNA, the CDR3 is TGTGCCAGCACTCCGGGGTGGGGAGGAAATGAGCAGTTCTTC. It encodes CASTPGWGGNEQFF.

This rearrangement joins TRBV6-6 to TRBJ2-7, with D perhaps matching TRBD1 or TRBD2 (5 bases each). The germline V gene encodes CDR1 MNHNY and CDR2 SVGAGI (reference sequence). This CDR3 has 13 amino acids. Trimming stripped 8 bases from V and 2 bases from J, with 13 bases between. In nucleotides, the CDR3 is TGTGCCAGCTTAGAGGGGTTTACCTACGAGCAGTACTTC. Protein: CASLEGFTYEQYF.

J is TRBJ2-1 and V is TRBV6-6; no clear D. Deletions cut 8 bases from V and 8 bases from J, with 22 bases between. The germline V gene encodes CDR1 MNHNY and CDR2 SVGAGI (reference sequence). CDR3 length: 15 amino acids. CDR3 in amino acids: CASEPGPYLTDEQFF. CDR3 coding DNA: TGTGCCAGCGAACCCGGCCCATATTTGACCGATGAGCAGTTCTTC.

Comment on this clone: The sample has other DNA sequences that encode this CDR3 too. J is TRBJ2-7 and V is TRBV9, with no clear D. CDR1 is SGDLS and CDR2 is YYNGEE in the germline V gene. The V end lost 0 bases, the J end lost 0 bases, and 7 bases lay between the germline ends. The CDR3 loop spans 14 amino acids. In DNA, the CDR3 is TGTGCCAGCAGCGTAGCGGCTGACTCCTACGAGCAGTACTTC. Translating it yields CASSVAADSYEQYF.

The chain couples TRBV4-3 to TRBJ1-2, with D maybe TRBD1 (5 bases). The CDR3 runs 18 residues. The V gene's germline CDR1 is LGHNA and CDR2 YSLEER. V gave up 0 bases and J gave up 6 bases, with 23 bases separating them. Here the CDR3 reads CASSQDIYQGLGVDGYTF. The CDR3 DNA reads as TGCGCCAGCAGCCAAGATATTTATCAGGGCCTTGGTGTCGATGGCTACACCTTC.

The CDR3 here is CAWRGGTGVYTQETQYF. CDR3 nucleotides: TGTGCCTGGAGGGGAGGGACAGGGGTTTATACTCAAGAGACCCAGTACTTC. The chain combines TRBV30 with TRBJ2-5, with 10 bases lining up with TRBD1. From germline, CDR1 is GTSNPN and CDR2 SVGIG (reference sequence). CDR3 length: 17 amino acids. V shed 3 bases, J shed 2 bases, and the junction held 12 bases outside the gene matches. The variable domain in full, completed from reference TRBV30 and TRBJ2-5, reads SQTIHQWPATLVQPVGSPLSLECTVEGTSNPNLYWYRQAAGRGLQLLFYSVGIGQISSEVPQNLSASRPQDRQFILSSKKLLLSDSGFYLCAWRGGTGVYTQETQYFGPGTRLLVL.

V and J are TRBV15 and TRBJ1-1; D gene ambiguous. Germline values: CDR1 LNHNV, CDR2 YYDKDF (reference sequence). Trimming pared 4 bases from V and 1 base from J, leaving 10 bases between. This CDR3 has 14 residues. The CDR3 coding sequence is TGTGCCACCAGCAAACGGTCTGAGAACACTGAAGCTTTCTTT. It translates to CATSKRSENTEAFF.

The J gene is TRBJ2-2, the V gene TRBV19; perhaps TRBD2 as D (6 bases). The germline gives CDR1 LNHDA, CDR2 SQIVND (reference sequence). V was pared by 10 bases and J by 5 bases, with 14 bases between. The CDR3 has 13 amino acids. DNA of the CDR3: TGTGCCATTCCGGGGGTGGGAACCGGGGAGCTGTTTTTT. Its protein product is CAIPGVGTGELFF. The whole variable domain, filled in from reference TRBV19 and TRBJ2-2, reads DGGITQSPKYLFRKEGQNVTLSCEQNLNHDAMYWYRQDPGQGLRLIYYSQIVNDFQKGDIAEGYSVSREKKESFPLTVTSAQKNPTAFYLCAIPGVGTGELFFGEGSRLTVL.

CDR3 protein: CASSTPDRGYEQYF. CDR3 sequence (DNA): TGTGCCAGCAGTACCCCGGACAGGGGATACGAGCAGTACTTC. V gene TRBV6-6 combines with J gene TRBJ2-7; 9 bases line up with TRBD1. V dropped 5 bases and J dropped 4; count of bases not matched to a gene: 6. Germline V gene sequence: CDR1 MNHNY, CDR2 SVGAGI (reference sequence). This CDR3 is 14 amino acids long.

The chain employs TRBV4-1 and TRBJ2-7, with D possibly TRBD1 on 6 matching bases. CDR1 and CDR2 (germline): MGHRA, YSYEKL. Trimming stripped 1 base from V and 3 bases from J, with 16 bases between. The CDR3 is made up of 16 amino acids. The CDR3 DNA is TGCGCCAGCAGCCAAGTGAGTGGACAGAGCCTCTACGAGCAGTACTTC. It yields the protein CASSQVSGQSLYEQYF.

The gene calls are TRBV30 and TRBJ2-7, with 10 bases fitting TRBD1. The CDR3 is made up of 14 amino acids. Per the germline V gene, CDR1 is GTSNPN and CDR2 is SVGIG (reference sequence). V lost 2 bases to trimming and J lost 3 bases; unmatched junction nucleotides: 4. The CDR3 DNA follows: TGTGCCTGGAGTTCCGGGACAGGGGACTACGAGCAGTACTTC. Translation: CAWSSGTGDYEQYF.

The J gene is TRBJ1-4, the V gene TRBV30, with unresolved D. The CDR3 sequence is 12 residues long. Germline V lookup: CDR1 GTSNPN, CDR2 SVGIG (reference sequence). V was cut by 3 bases and J by 11 bases, with 13 bases left in between. This chain's CDR3 is CAWSLGSAKLFF. The CDR3 DNA reads TGTGCCTGGAGCCTAGGGAGCGCCAAACTGTTTTTT.

This chain connects TRBV6-5 to TRBJ2-2; TRBD2 matches at 10 bases. Trimming removed 5 bases from V and 6 bases from J; junction bases left unmatched: 6. CDR1 and CDR2 (germline): MNHEY, SVGAGI. The CDR3 has 15 amino acids. The chain's CDR3 is CASSRSGGVPGELFF. Written as DNA, the CDR3 is TGTGCCAGCAGTCGGAGCGGGGGGGTTCCCGGGGAGCTGTTTTTT.

With respect to this clone: Other DNA sequences within the sample encode an identical CDR3. This rearrangement joins TRBV27 to TRBJ2-3, with D unresolved. Looked up from germline, CDR1 is MNHEY and CDR2 is SMNVEV (reference sequence). The V and J ends lost 6 bases and 0 bases respectively, with 10 bases between them. The CDR3 totals 14 residues. The CDR3 bases are TGTGCCAGCAGCTCAGGTTCTAGCACAGATACGCAGTATTTT. Protein product: CASSSGSSTDTQYF.

This sequence joins TRBV5-1 and TRBJ2-1; no reliable D call. V lost 7 bases and J 10 bases, leaving 15 bases between the germline ends. This CDR3 has 12 residues. CDR1 SGHRS and CDR2 YFSETQ come from the germline V gene. The CDR3 DNA follows: TGCGCCAGCCCTGACCTTTATTCCGAGCAGTTCTTC. It is translated as CASPDLYSEQFF.